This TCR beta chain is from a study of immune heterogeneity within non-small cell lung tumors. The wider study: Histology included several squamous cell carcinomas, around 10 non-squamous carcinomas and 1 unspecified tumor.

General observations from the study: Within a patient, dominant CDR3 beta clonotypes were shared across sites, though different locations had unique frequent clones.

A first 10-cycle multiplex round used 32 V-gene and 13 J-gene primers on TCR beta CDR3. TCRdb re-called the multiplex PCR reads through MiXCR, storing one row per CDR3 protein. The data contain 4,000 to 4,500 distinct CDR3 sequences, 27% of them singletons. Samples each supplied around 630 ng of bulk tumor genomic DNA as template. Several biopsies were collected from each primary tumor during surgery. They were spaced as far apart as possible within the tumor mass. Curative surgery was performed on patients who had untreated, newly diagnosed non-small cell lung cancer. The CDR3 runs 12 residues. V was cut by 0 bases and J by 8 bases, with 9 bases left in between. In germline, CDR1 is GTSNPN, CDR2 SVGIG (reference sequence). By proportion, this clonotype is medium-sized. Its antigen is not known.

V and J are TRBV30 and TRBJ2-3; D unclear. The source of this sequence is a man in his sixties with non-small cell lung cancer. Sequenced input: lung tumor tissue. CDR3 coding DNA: TGTGCCTGGAGTGTTAGGGTGGGTACGCAGTATTTT. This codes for CAWSVRVGTQYF.